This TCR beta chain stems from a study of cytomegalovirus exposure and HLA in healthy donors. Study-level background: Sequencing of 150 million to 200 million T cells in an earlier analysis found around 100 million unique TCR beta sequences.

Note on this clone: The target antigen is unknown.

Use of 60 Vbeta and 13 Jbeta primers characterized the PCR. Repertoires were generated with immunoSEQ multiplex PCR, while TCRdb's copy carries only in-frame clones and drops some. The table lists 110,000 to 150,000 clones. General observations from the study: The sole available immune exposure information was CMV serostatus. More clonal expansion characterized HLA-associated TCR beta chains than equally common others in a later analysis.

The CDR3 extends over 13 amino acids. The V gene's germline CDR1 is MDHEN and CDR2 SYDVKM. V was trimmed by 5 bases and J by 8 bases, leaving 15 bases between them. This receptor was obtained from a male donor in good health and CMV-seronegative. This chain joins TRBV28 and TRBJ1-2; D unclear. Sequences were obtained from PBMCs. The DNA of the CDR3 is TGTGCCAGCAGTCCCCCGAAGAGGGAAGGCTACACCTTC. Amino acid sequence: CASSPPKREGYTF.